These 23 T cell receptor beta chains originate from one sample sequenced in a study of tumor-infiltrating lymphocytes in primary liver carcinoma listed by TCRdb under 2017. TRIzol reagent was used to extract blood RNA from unsorted whole blood, while the DNeasy Blood & Tissue kit provided the germline DNA. The sample was run on an Illumina HiSeq 2500. Using a constant-region primer and ProtoScript II reverse transcriptase, TCRbeta-specific cDNA was reverse-transcribed from approximately 0.5 ug total RNA. Construction of the TCRbeta libraries relied on three nested rounds of multiplex PCR, following a slightly modified ARM-PCR procedure. Each of the first two PCR rounds ran for about 10 cycles using multiplex TRBV1-TRBV30 forward primers together with a Cbeta reverse primer. The raw public reads went through TCRdb reprocessing: fastp at Q25, MiXCR clone calling, in-frame beta chains kept. Rows matching on CDR3 protein sequence are summarized as one entry with the most common DNA and genes. For this sample the table gives approximately 330,000 distinct CDR3 sequences, of which roughly 61% were detected only once. Roughly 6% of the sample is held by the ten biggest clonotypes.

Sequences were obtained from peripheral blood. These receptor sequences come from a middle-aged man with primary liver carcinoma and hepatitis B virus infection.

This clonotype was counted ten times or more. This chain uses TRBV11-2 with TRBJ1-2; D perhaps matches TRBD1 (6 bases). Looked up from germline, CDR1 is SGHAT and CDR2 is FQNNGV. The CDR3 runs 12 residues. Trimming cost V 2 bases and J 7 bases, with 8 bases left between them. The CDR3 sequence: CASSLQGSGYTF. CDR3 sequence (DNA): TGTGCCAGCAGCTTACAGGGGTCTGGCTACACCTTC. Full variable domain (outside the CDR3, taken from reference TRBV11-2 and TRBJ1-2): EAGVAQSPRYKIIEKRQSVAFWCNPISGHATLYWYQQILGQGPKLLIQFQNNGVVDDSQLPKDRFSAERLKGVDSTLKIQPAKLEDSAVYLCASSLQGSGYTFGSGTRLTVV.

As regards this clonotype: This sequence may be a read error, since a much larger clone differs from it by one base. The final CDR3 position lacks the conserved phenylalanine or tryptophan, pointing to a likely read error. This chain links TRBV4-3 with TRBJ2-3; 7 positions agree with TRBD2. The germline gives CDR1 LGHNA, CDR2 YSLEER. J gave up 2 bases and V 1 base, and 0 bases lay outside the gene matches. The CDR3 runs to 14 residues. DNA of the CDR3: TGCGCCAGCAGCCAAGGACTAGCCACAGATACGCAGTATCTT. Amino acid sequence: CASSQGLATDTQYL.

This clonotype appeared many times. The chain combines TRBV12-3 or TRBV12-4 with TRBJ2-7; D is unclear. V lost 6 bases to trimming and J lost 6 bases, with 12 bases between them. The CDR3 has 12 residues. CDR3 coding DNA: TGTGCCAGCAGCCCCGACTGGTTCGAGCAGTACTTC. Protein sequence: CASSPDWFEQYF.

There are many counts of this clonotype. V gene TRBV11-2 combines with J gene TRBJ2-7; 10 nucleotides line up with TRBD2. After removal of 5 bases from V and 4 bases from J, the junction contained 5 bases not matched to a gene. The CDR3 totals 14 residues. Germline CDR1 reads SGHAT; CDR2 reads FQNNGV. The CDR3 coding sequence is TGTGCCAGCAGCCCCCGGACTAGCGGATACGAGCAGTACTTC. Its translation is CASSPRTSGYEQYF.

As concerns this clonotype: The junction shows a germline mismatch at one end, possibly a read error. This sequence joins TRBV11-3 and TRBJ2-1, with a tentative D call TRBD2 (6 bases). CDR3 length: 13 residues. Germline values: CDR1 SGHNT, CDR2 YENEEA. The CDR3 DNA sequence: TGTGCCAGCAGCTCTGGGAGGAGTGATGAGCACTTCTTC. Protein product: CASSSGRSDEHFF.

Turning to this clonotype: A much more abundant neighbour one base away suggests this may be a read error. The chain joins TRBV4-3 to TRBJ1-1, with D possibly matching TRBD1 (5 bases). The CDR3 runs to 14 residues. Germline V gene lookup returns CDR1 LGHNA and CDR2 YSLEER. The CDR3 DNA follows: TGCGCCATCAGCCAAGATCCGGTACAGGCAGAAGCTTTCTTT. This gives the protein CAISQDPVQAEAFF.

V usage is TRBV28 and J usage is TRBJ2-2, with 13 bases lining up with TRBD2. V lost 7 bases, J lost 7 bases, and 15 bases stayed unmatched. This CDR3 has 18 residues. CDR1 is MDHEN, CDR2 SYDVKM, per germline. The DNA of the CDR3 is TGTGCCAGCAATACCGGGACTAGCGGGAAGGTTTTCGGCGGGGAGCTGTTTTTT. Encoded protein: CASNTGTSGKVFGGELFF.

Turning to this clonotype: A junction end diverges from the germline sequence, so it may reflect a read error. This sequence joins TRBV11-2 and TRBJ2-7; D is uncertain. The V gene's germline CDR1 is SGHAT and CDR2 FQNNGV. The CDR3 spans 13 residues. The CDR3 region is CASGLTPGADQYF. CDR3 nucleotides: TGTGCCAGCGGCTTGACACCCGGCGCGGATCAGTACTTC.

Concerning this clonotype: A junction end diverges from the germline sequence, so it may reflect a read error. This chain links TRBV11-1 with TRBJ2-7; 11 nucleotides match TRBD2. CDR1 is SGHAT and CDR2 is FQDESV in the germline V gene (reference sequence). This CDR3 contains 13 residues. The CDR3 DNA reads as TGTGCCAGCAGCTCGGGACTAGCGGTCGAGCAGTATTTC. This encodes CASSSGLAVEQYF. Looking up the rest from reference TRBV11-1 and TRBJ2-7 gives the full variable domain: EAEVAQSPRYKITEKSQAVAFWCDPISGHATLYWYRQILGQGPELLVQFQDESVVDDSQLPKDRFSAERLKGVDSTLKIQPAELGDSAMYLCASSSGLAVEQYFGPGTRLTVT.

A word on this clonotype: At one boundary the junction diverges from the germline segment, which might be a read error. This chain joins TRBV6-1 and TRBJ2-1, with 11 bases identical to TRBD2. From germline, CDR1 is MNHNS and CDR2 SASEGT. The CDR3 length is 16 residues. As DNA, the CDR3 is TGCGCCAGCAGTGCGGTAGCGGGAGGGATCTACAATGAGCAGTTCTTC. As protein: CASSAVAGGIYNEQFF.

Remarks on this clonotype: An end of the junction does not agree with germline; a read error may underlie this. The rearrangement uses TRBV11-2 and TRBJ2-7, with TRBD2 matching over 10 bases. The germline gives CDR1 SGHAT, CDR2 FQNNGV. The CDR3 covers 16 residues. In DNA, the CDR3 is TGTGCCATCAGCGAGGGACTAGCGCCCGCCATTGACGAGCAGTACTTC. It yields the protein CAISEGLAPAIDEQYF. Based on the CDR3 plus reference TRBV11-2 and TRBJ2-7, the full variable domain is EAGVAQSPRYKIIEKRQSVAFWCNPISGHATLYWYQQILGQGPKLLIQFQNNGVVDDSQLPKDRFSAERLKGVDSTLKIQPAKLEDSAVYLCAISEGLAPAIDEQYFGPGTRLTVT.

With regard to this clonotype: No conserved phenylalanine or tryptophan is present at the end of the CDR3, so a read error is the likely explanation. Here the CDR3 reads CAISLEGGPWYEQYS. CDR3 nucleotides: TGTGCCATCAGCTTAGAAGGGGGGCCCTGGTACGAGCAGTACTCC. V usage is TRBV11-2 and J usage is TRBJ2-7; either TRBD1 or TRBD2 may fit D (6 bases each). CDR3 length: 15 amino acids. From germline, CDR1 is SGHAT and CDR2 FQNNGV.

Of note for this clonotype: Given the absence of the conserved phenylalanine or tryptophan at the CDR3 end, a read error is likely. CDR3 sequence reads: CDSSIRFTGTQRTDTQYL. Written as DNA, the CDR3 is TGTGACAGCAGCATAAGGTTTACCGGGACTCAACGCACAGATACGCAGTATCTT. This chain uses TRBV11-2 with TRBJ2-3, with D perhaps matching TRBD2 (6 bases). The CDR3 extends over 18 amino acids. Germline assignment: CDR1 SGHAT and CDR2 FQNNGV.

With respect to this clonotype: This clone may be a read error of a much larger clone one base away. CDR3 region: CASHSGQGAYEQYF. The CDR3 DNA follows: TGTGCCAGCCATTCGGGACAGGGGGCTTACGAGCAGTACTTC. This sequence joins TRBV6-1 and TRBJ2-7; 12 bases are a match to TRBD1. With V trimmed by 8 bases and J by 4 bases, 6 bases remained unmatched. CDR1 and CDR2 from the germline V gene are MNHNS and SASEGT. There are 14 residues in the CDR3.

This clonotype was detected only a few times. The final CDR3 position lacks the conserved phenylalanine or tryptophan, pointing to a likely read error. The rearrangement joins TRBV6-2 or TRBV6-3 to TRBJ1-1; D call uncertain. Trimming took off 5 bases at V and 4 bases at J, with 17 bases between the two ends. This CDR3 has 15 amino acids. Germline V gene sequence: CDR1 MNHEY, CDR2 SVGEGT. The CDR3 bases are TGTGCCAGCAGTAATTTGGGCCTCCCGAGCACTGAAGCTTTCGTT. Translating it yields CASSNLGLPSTEAFV.

Turning to this clonotype: Being one base from a much bigger clone, this may be a read error. The chain carries TRBV4-1 and TRBJ2-1, with 7 positions matching TRBD1. CDR1 MGHRA and CDR2 YSYEKL come from the germline V gene. The CDR3 is 17 amino acids. The V gene end was trimmed by 2 bases and the J gene end by 8 bases; junction bases not matched to a gene: 15. The CDR3 DNA reads TGCGCCAGCAGCCAACAGGGACAGCTAAAACTTAGGGATGAGCAGTTCTTC. Its protein is CASSQQGQLKLRDEQFF.

This clonotype occurred a few times. The V and J genes are TRBV7-9 and TRBJ2-5; possible D gene TRBD1, 6 bases. The CDR3 extends over 15 amino acids. Germline V lookup: CDR1 SEHNR, CDR2 FQNEAQ (reference sequence). The V gene lost 2 bases and the J gene lost 1 base, with 11 bases spanning the gap. The CDR3 DNA reads TGTGCCAGCAGCTTAACCCCGGACAGCCAAGAGACCCAGTACTTC. It encodes CASSLTPDSQETQYF.

Regarding this clonotype: One end of the junction is discordant with germline, which a read error may explain. The rearrangement joins TRBV11-2 to TRBJ2-6; D remains unclear. Germline V lookup: CDR1 SGHAT, CDR2 FQNNGV. This CDR3 region has 17 residues. The CDR3 nucleotides read TGTGACAGCAGCTTATTTCCTTCTAGTTCTGGGGCCAACGTCCTGACTTTC. Amino acids: CDSSLFPSSSGANVLTF.

The chain carries TRBV7-9 and TRBJ2-1; perhaps TRBD2 as D (6 bases). Germline V CDR1 and CDR2: SEHNR, FQNEAQ (reference sequence). Trimming removed 5 bases at V and 0 bases at J, with 26 bases between. The CDR3 has 20 amino acids. CDR3 sequence (DNA): TGTGCCAGCAGCCCCCCCCCCGGGGGTTCCGGTTTGAGCTCCTACAATGAGCAGTTCTTC. This sequence encodes CASSPPPGGSGLSSYNEQFF.

Note on this clonotype: At one boundary the junction diverges from the germline segment, which might be a read error. The V call is TRBV11-2, the J call TRBJ1-2; possibly TRBD1 for D (5 bases). The CDR3 runs 13 residues. The germline V gene encodes CDR1 SGHAT and CDR2 FQNNGV. CDR3 loop: CASSAPGPYGYTF. For the CDR3, the DNA is TGTGCCAGCAGCGCCCCAGGGCCCTATGGCTATACCTTC.

Worth noting for this clonotype: A much larger clone lies one base from this, so it may be a read error. The gene calls are TRBV10-3 and TRBJ2-7; D not resolved. The germline V gene has CDR1 ENHRY and CDR2 SYGVKD. There are 12 residues in the CDR3. CDR3: CTLSTNTYEQYF. CDR3 in DNA: TGTACCTTATCGACGAACACCTACGAGCAGTACTTC.

About this clonotype itself: This may stem from a read error, because a much larger clone lies one nucleotide away. V gene TRBV4-2 combines with J gene TRBJ1-5; D gene unclear. CDR1 is LGHNA, CDR2 YNFKEQ, per germline. V lost 0 bases and J lost 3, with 9 bases in between. This CDR3 comprises 15 residues. The DNA for the CDR3 is TGTGCCAGCAGCCAAGAGAAGGTTAACAATCAGCCCCAGCATTTT. Residues: CASSQEKVNNQPQHF.

As regards this clonotype: A much bigger clone sits one base away, suggesting this may be a read error. The V and J genes are TRBV6-5 and TRBJ1-1; a weak D match, TRBD1 (6 bases). Trimming took 0 bases from V and 4 from J, leaving 6 bases between them. Looked up from germline, CDR1 is MNHEY and CDR2 is SVGAGI. The CDR3 runs to 13 residues. CDR3 sequence (DNA): TGTGCCAGCAGTTACTCGGGGGCCACTGAAGCTTTCTTT. This sequence encodes CASSYSGATEAFF.